These T cell receptor beta chains were read from a single sample in a study of CD8+CD57+ T cells in acquired aplastic anemia. Using its own MiXCR run on the reads, TCRdb lists one record per CDR3 protein. The repertoire has about 110,000 distinct CDR3 sequences, less than 65% of them found once; the top ten carry approximately 32%. The sample taken for sequencing was sorted CD4+, CD8+, or CD8+CD57+ T cells (not recorded which) from PBMCs. The receptors were sampled from a human donor in good health, serving as a control. Both conserved end residues are part of each CDR3.

v_call: TRBV25-1
j_call: TRBJ2-1
cdr3_aa: CASSAKYNEQFF

v_call: TRBV20-1
j_call: TRBJ1-2
cdr3_aa: CSASLEDRGYYGYTF

v_call: TRBV9
j_call: TRBJ2-2
cdr3_aa: CASSGPTRDLTGELFF

v_call: TRBV12-3/TRBV12-4
j_call: TRBJ2-3
cdr3_aa: CASSRQVDTQYF

v_call: TRBV19
j_call: TRBJ1-1
cdr3_aa: CASSIPGQAFF

v_call: TRBV20-1
j_call: TRBJ1-2
cdr3_aa: CSASQGTDYGYTF

v_call: TRBV20-1
j_call: TRBJ1-6
cdr3_aa: CSARGPDRNSPLHF

v_call: TRBV7-9
j_call: TRBJ1-5
cdr3_aa: CASRGGREDQPQHF

v_call: TRBV7-2
j_call: TRBJ2-5
cdr3_aa: CASSWRVETQYF

v_call: TRBV25-1
j_call: TRBJ1-1
cdr3_aa: CASSDPLGKTEAFF

v_call: TRBV15
j_call: TRBJ2-1
cdr3_aa: CATSRDGGAVNEQFF

v_call: TRBV5-4
j_call: TRBJ2-1
cdr3_aa: CASSLDGTALFF

v_call: TRBV5-1
j_call: TRBJ2-5
cdr3_aa: CASSLVQAQETQYF

v_call: TRBV20-1
j_call: TRBJ2-7
cdr3_aa: CSARARDTPGEQYF

v_call: TRBV24-1
j_call: TRBJ1-2
cdr3_aa: CATSEAVGEGYTF

v_call: TRBV6-1
j_call: TRBJ1-1
cdr3_aa: CASRTDRYEAFF

v_call: TRBV4-3
j_call: TRBJ1-1
cdr3_aa: CASSRTGLAEAFF

v_call: TRBV2
j_call: TRBJ2-7
cdr3_aa: CASSSPGQGTYEQYF

v_call: TRBV7-2
j_call: TRBJ1-5
cdr3_aa: CASSLGGGGNQPQHF

v_call: TRBV20-1
j_call: TRBJ2-7
cdr3_aa: CSAIPKGTASWYEQYF

v_call: TRBV7-8
j_call: TRBJ2-7
cdr3_aa: CASSLVPGGDEQYF

v_call: TRBV6-1
j_call: TRBJ1-3
cdr3_aa: CASSEAGTGKNTIYF

v_call: TRBV29-1
j_call: TRBJ2-7
cdr3_aa: CSVESGSGEQYF

v_call: TRBV12-3/TRBV12-4
j_call: TRBJ1-5
cdr3_aa: CASSLGQGDQPQHF

v_call: TRBV7-2
j_call: TRBJ2-3
cdr3_aa: CASSLAGGLDTQYF

v_call: TRBV19
j_call: TRBJ2-7
cdr3_aa: CATSRDRLNYEQYF

v_call: TRBV4-2
j_call: TRBJ1-2
cdr3_aa: CASSQGFSQGGYTF

v_call: TRBV9
j_call: TRBJ2-5
cdr3_aa: CASSVVTSGGSETQYF

v_call: TRBV7-3
j_call: TRBJ2-1
cdr3_aa: CASSLGLAYVNGQFF

v_call: TRBV25-1
j_call: TRBJ2-1
cdr3_aa: CASSGSGGRSYNEQFF

v_call: TRBV5-1
j_call: TRBJ1-1
cdr3_aa: CASSLSENTEAFF

v_call: TRBV29-1
j_call: TRBJ2-1
cdr3_aa: CSVEGGAGTYNEQFF

v_call: TRBV5-4
j_call: TRBJ2-5
cdr3_aa: CASRRGLAGEQETQYF

v_call: TRBV25-1
j_call: TRBJ2-1
cdr3_aa: CASSLVSGGDYNEQFF

v_call: TRBV25-1
j_call: TRBJ1-6
cdr3_aa: CASSGTGDNSPLHF

v_call: TRBV19
j_call: TRBJ2-1
cdr3_aa: CASSIWARDYNEQFF

v_call: TRBV11-2
j_call: TRBJ2-7
cdr3_aa: CASSLVLSGGSYEQYF

v_call: TRBV19
j_call: TRBJ1-2
cdr3_aa: CASSITYDSYPGYGYTF

v_call: TRBV7-8
j_call: TRBJ2-7
cdr3_aa: CASSYPPGVGYEQYF

v_call: TRBV20-1
j_call: TRBJ2-7
cdr3_aa: CSARGVRGAPYEQYF

v_call: TRBV7-9
j_call: TRBJ2-3
cdr3_aa: CASSRQGGLDTQYF

v_call: TRBV29-1
j_call: TRBJ2-7
cdr3_aa: CSTKRDPSGYEQYF

v_call: TRBV5-4
j_call: TRBJ1-2
cdr3_aa: CASSRMIGDYTF

v_call: TRBV20-1
j_call: TRBJ2-7
cdr3_aa: CSATGLSYEQYF

v_call: TRBV20-1
j_call: TRBJ2-5
cdr3_aa: CSALRQGSETQYF

v_call: TRBV2
j_call: TRBJ1-2
cdr3_aa: CASTTVQISFYGYTF

v_call: TRBV6-4
j_call: TRBJ1-2
cdr3_aa: CASSDTGSTGYTF

v_call: TRBV11-2
j_call: TRBJ2-7
cdr3_aa: CASSLKLYEQYF

v_call: TRBV19
j_call: TRBJ1-1
cdr3_aa: CASSITTRRIENTEAFF

v_call: TRBV7-9
j_call: TRBJ1-5
cdr3_aa: CASSLTINQPQHF

v_call: TRBV4-1
j_call: TRBJ1-1
cdr3_aa: CASSQGQNTEAFF

v_call: TRBV20-1
j_call: TRBJ1-2
cdr3_aa: CSAPTAARGYTF

v_call: TRBV7-6
j_call: TRBJ2-7
cdr3_aa: CASSYETGDYEQYF

v_call: TRBV11-2
j_call: TRBJ1-1
cdr3_aa: CASSSRTGLNTEAFF

v_call: TRBV12-3/TRBV12-4
j_call: TRBJ2-1
cdr3_aa: CASSSTGGGNEQFF

v_call: TRBV10-3
j_call: TRBJ1-2
cdr3_aa: CATGQSYGYTF

v_call: TRBV7-9
j_call: TRBJ1-1
cdr3_aa: CASRLDAGSTEAFF

v_call: TRBV15
j_call: TRBJ1-2
cdr3_aa: CATSRARTNYGYTF

v_call: TRBV20-1
j_call: TRBJ2-5
cdr3_aa: CSARGVETQYF

v_call: TRBV6-5
j_call: TRBJ1-2
cdr3_aa: CASSYLDYYGYTF